Below are 28 T cell receptor beta chains sequenced from a single sample in a study of PD-1 blockade in classical Hodgkin lymphoma. Measured with immunoSEQ multiplex PCR; TCRdb has only the in-frame clones, and not every one. The table shows tens of thousands of clones, with around 90% occurring only once. As to time point: cycle 4 day 1 (C4D1), after more than five weeks of nivolumab. Relapses following autologous stem cell transplantation were seen in all patients, with brentuximab vedotin exposure varying. Specimen: peripheral blood mononuclear cells (PBMCs), collected before the fourth cycle of nivolumab. These receptors originate from a human donor with classical Hodgkin lymphoma.

The chain couples TRBV30 to TRBJ1-2, with D possibly matching TRBD1 (6 bases). Germline lookup yields CDR1 GTSNPN and CDR2 SVGIG (reference sequence). Trimming removed 5 bases from V and 8 bases from J, with 9 bases in between. This CDR3 contains 10 residues. CDR3 residues: CAWGQWGYTF. CDR3 DNA sequence: TGTGCCTGGGGACAGTGGGGCTACACCTTC.

This chain connects TRBV27 to TRBJ1-1; D is possibly TRBD1 (6 bases). The ends were cut back, 5 bases at V and 6 bases at J, with 19 bases in the middle. The germline V gene has CDR1 MNHEY and CDR2 SMNVEV (reference sequence). This CDR3 is built from 15 residues. CDR3 region: CASSPLPGELPEAFF. CDR3 DNA sequence: TGTGCCAGCAGTCCCCTCCCAGGGGAATTGCCTGAAGCTTTCTTT.

The V gene is TRBV5-1, the J gene TRBJ1-2; 8 bases line up with TRBD1. The CDR3 covers 13 residues. V shed 7 bases and J 4 bases; nucleotides not matched to a gene: 6. CDR1 is SGHRS and CDR2 is YFSETQ in the germline V gene. The CDR3 sequence is CASSGGVIYGYTF. In nucleotides, the CDR3 is TGCGCCAGCTCAGGGGGCGTCATCTATGGCTACACCTTC.

Concerning this clone: One end of the junction is discordant with germline, which a read error may explain. The chain combines TRBV4-2 with TRBJ1-2, with TRBD1 matching over 8 bases. Looked up from germline, CDR1 is LGHNA and CDR2 is YNFKEQ. The CDR3 length is 17 residues. The CDR3 spells CASSQGQGAIFNFGYTF. CDR3 nucleotides: TGTGCCAGCAGCCAAGGCCAGGGGGCCATTTTTAACTTTGGCTACACCTTC.

CDR3 residues: CAAKQGAGQPQHF. The CDR3 region has the DNA TGTGCCGCAAAACAGGGGGCGGGTCAGCCCCAGCATTTT. V gene TRBV19 combines with J gene TRBJ1-5, with 9 nucleotides matching TRBD1. This CDR3 is 13 amino acids long. Germline V gene lookup returns CDR1 LNHDA and CDR2 SQIVND (reference sequence). V lost 11 bases, J lost 6 bases, and 8 bases stayed unmatched.

The V and J genes are TRBV14 and TRBJ2-7, with 8 bases matching TRBD1. The CDR3 has 14 amino acids. Germline trimming cut 3 bases from V and 3 bases from J; bases unmatched to any gene: 4. Germline assignment: CDR1 SGHDN and CDR2 FVKESK. The CDR3 spells CASSQRTGSYEQYF. CDR3 sequence (DNA): TGTGCCAGCAGCCAGCGGACAGGGAGCTACGAGCAGTACTTC.

V and J are TRBV5-1 and TRBJ1-1, with D possibly matching TRBD1 (6 bases). Trimming cost V 2 bases and J 7 bases, with 12 bases left between them. Germline CDR1 reads SGHRS; CDR2 reads YFSETQ. This CDR3 region has 13 residues. The CDR3 nucleotides are TGCGCCAGCAGCTTCGGGGGCAGCCTTGAAGCTTTCTTT. It specifies CASSFGGSLEAFF.

The gene calls are TRBV6-5 and TRBJ2-2; D tentatively fits TRBD1 or TRBD2 (5 bases each). The V gene lost 2 bases and the J gene lost 2 bases, with 9 bases spanning the gap. The length of the CDR3 is 15 residues. In germline, CDR1 is MNHEY, CDR2 SVGAGI. In nucleotides, the CDR3 is TGTGCCAGCAGTTACGGGGGACCTAACACCGGGGAGCTGTTTTTT. It yields the protein CASSYGGPNTGELFF.

V usage is TRBV5-4 and J usage is TRBJ2-5; D unresolved. The CDR3 loop spans 13 amino acids. The germline gives CDR1 SGHNT, CDR2 YYREEE (reference sequence). V dropped 1 base and J dropped 4 bases, with 8 bases sitting between them. The CDR3: CASSLIEGETQYF. The CDR3, as DNA: TGTGCCAGCAGCTTGATAGAAGGAGAGACCCAGTACTTC.

This chain joins TRBV29-1 and TRBJ2-7; D possibly corresponds to TRBD2 (6 bases). Germline lookup yields CDR1 SQVTM and CDR2 ANQGSEA. CDR3 length: 15 residues. The V and J ends lost 1 base and 0 bases respectively, with 13 bases between them. The CDR3 nucleotides read TGCAGCGTTGAAGGAATCGTGGGAGGCTCCTACGAGCAGTACTTC. Translation gives CSVEGIVGGSYEQYF.

The chain employs TRBV7-6 and TRBJ2-5; 9 bases fit TRBD2. The CDR3 loop spans 22 amino acids. Per germline, CDR1 SGHVS and CDR2 FNYEAQ. V lost 1 base, J lost 5 bases, and 26 bases stayed unmatched. CDR3 amino acids: CASSLGYRGLAPERRVRETQYF. The CDR3 bases are TGTGCCAGCAGCTTAGGCTACCGAGGACTAGCGCCGGAGAGGAGGGTTCGGGAGACCCAGTACTTC.

The V call is TRBV11-2, the J call TRBJ2-7, with D perhaps matching TRBD2 (5 bases). Germline CDR1 reads SGHAT; CDR2 reads FQNNGV. CDR3 length equals 13 residues. The germline V and J ends were trimmed by 5 bases and 3 bases, with 11 bases remaining between them. CDR3 amino acids: CASSPPEDYEQYF. CDR3 sequence (DNA): TGTGCCAGCAGCCCCCCGGAGGACTACGAGCAGTACTTC.

This clone is a singleton in its sample. V usage is TRBV7-9 and J usage is TRBJ1-2; perhaps TRBD1 as D (5 bases). Germline CDR1 reads SEHNR; CDR2 reads FQNEAQ (reference sequence). This CDR3 has 15 residues. V lost 0 bases to trimming and J lost 6 bases, with 14 bases between them. The CDR3 DNA reads TGTGCCAGCAGCTTAGCTCTTGTCAGGGATGATGGCTACACCTTC. Translated, it gives CASSLALVRDDGYTF. The full variable domain, rest sourced from reference TRBV7-9 and TRBJ1-2, is DTGVSQNPRHKITKRGQNVTFRCDPISEHNRLYWYRQTLGQGPEFLTYFQNEAQLEKSRLLSDRFSAERPKGSFSTLEIQRTEQGDSAMYLCASSLALVRDDGYTFGSGTRLTVV.

CDR3 bases: TGTGCCAGCAGCTTAGGTAGCCTGATGAACACTGAAGCTTTCTTT. It translates to CASSLGSLMNTEAFF. The chain links TRBV11-3 to TRBJ1-1; D unclear. Trimming cost V 1 base and J 0 bases, with 9 bases left between them. Germline values: CDR1 SGHNT, CDR2 YENEEA. The CDR3 is 15 amino acids.

V and J are TRBV4-1 and TRBJ2-7; D might be TRBD2 (7 bases). The CDR3 loop spans 15 amino acids. The V and J ends lost 3 bases and 3 bases respectively, with 15 bases between them. Per germline, CDR1 MGHRA and CDR2 YSYEKL. The DNA of the CDR3 is TGCGCCAGCAGCCAGGAAGGGGGGGAATTCTACGAGCAGTACTTC. It yields the protein CASSQEGGEFYEQYF.

The CDR3 loop is CASSLVPYTGELFF. The CDR3 DNA reads TGTGCCAGCAGCTTAGTACCCTACACCGGGGAGCTGTTTTTT. V and J are TRBV7-9 and TRBJ2-2; no reliable D call. Germline-derived CDR1 and CDR2 are SEHNR and FQNEAQ (reference sequence). The CDR3 is 14 amino acids. V was shortened by 1 base and J by 3 bases, with 6 bases between the two germline ends.

The chain has TRBV6-6 and TRBJ1-1; no reliable D call. Germline CDR1 and CDR2: MNHNY and SVGAGI (reference sequence). V was clipped by 5 bases and J by 0 bases, with 10 bases between them. This CDR3 spans 14 amino acids. In DNA, the CDR3 is TGTGCCAGCAGTACCCATTTCATGAACACTGAAGCTTTCTTT. Amino acids: CASSTHFMNTEAFF.

This clone turned up a few times. V gene TRBV4-1 combines with J gene TRBJ1-1; D remains ambiguous. This CDR3 contains 13 residues. Trimming pared 2 bases from V and 11 bases from J, leaving 15 bases between. Per germline, CDR1 MGHRA and CDR2 YSYEKL. The chain's CDR3 is CASSQPRTRGAFF. CDR3 bases: TGCGCCAGCAGCCAACCTAGGACCCGTGGGGCTTTCTTT.

This chain uses TRBV15 with TRBJ2-5; 8 nucleotides line up with TRBD1. CDR1 and CDR2 from the germline V gene are LNHNV and YYDKDF (reference sequence). Unmatched junction bases numbered 4, after V lost 3 bases and J lost 4 bases. This CDR3 comprises 14 residues. The CDR3 nucleotides are TGTGCCACCAGCAGCCGGGACAGGACAGAGACCCAGTACTTC. Encoded protein: CATSSRDRTETQYF. Supplemented by reference TRBV15 and TRBJ2-5, the full variable domain reads DAMVIQNPRYQVTQFGKPVTLSCSQTLNHNVMYWYQQKSSQAPKLLFHYYDKDFNNEADTPDNFQSRRPNTSFCFLDIRSPGLGDTAMYLCATSSRDRTETQYFGPGTRLLVL.

The chain is built from TRBV6-6 and TRBJ2-1; D call uncertain. V lost 2 bases and J 13 bases, leaving 12 bases between the germline ends. From germline, CDR1 is MNHNY and CDR2 SVGAGI (reference sequence). The CDR3 sequence is 12 residues long. The CDR3 region is CASSYGSRPQFF. CDR3 in DNA: TGTGCCAGCAGTTACGGTTCCCGGCCCCAGTTCTTC.

The chain couples TRBV10-2 to TRBJ1-6; the D is unclear. Germline values: CDR1 WSHSY, CDR2 SAAADI. The CDR3 extends over 15 amino acids. V lost 6 bases and J 0 bases, leaving 9 bases between the germline ends. CDR3: CASRRESSYNSPLHF. For the CDR3, the DNA is TGCGCCAGCAGGAGGGAGAGCTCCTATAATTCACCCCTCCACTTT.

This rearrangement joins TRBV27 to TRBJ1-1, with TRBD1 identical over 10 bases. V shed 3 bases and J 8 bases; nucleotides not matched to a gene: 6. Per the germline V gene, CDR1 is MNHEY and CDR2 is SMNVEV (reference sequence). CDR3 length: 14 amino acids. The CDR3 region is CASSFGTGAREAFF. CDR3 bases: TGTGCCAGCAGTTTCGGGACAGGGGCTCGCGAAGCTTTCTTT.

Notes on this clone: Other DNA sequences in the same sample also yield this CDR3. The rearrangement uses TRBV7-2 and TRBJ2-5; D may be TRBD1 (6 bases). Trimming took 6 bases from V and 5 from J, leaving 13 bases between them. In germline, CDR1 is SGHTA, CDR2 FQGNSA. There are 13 residues in the CDR3. The CDR3: CASRPTGVETQYF. CDR3 nucleotide sequence: TGTGCCAGCAGGCCGACAGGAGTGGAGACCCAGTACTTC. Supplemented by reference TRBV7-2 and TRBJ2-5, the full variable domain reads GAGVSQSPSNKVTEKGKDVELRCDPISGHTALYWYRQSLGQGLEFLIYFQGNSAPDKSGLPSDRFSAERTGGSVSTLTIQRTQQEDSAVYLCASRPTGVETQYFGPGTRLLVL.

V usage is TRBV7-9 and J usage is TRBJ1-6; D is possibly TRBD1 (6 bases). Trimming cost V 4 bases and J 10 bases, with 23 bases left between them. There are 17 residues in the CDR3. CDR1 and CDR2 (germline): SEHNR, FQNEAQ (reference sequence). CDR3 residues: CASSSAGGGGLESPLHF. The CDR3 nucleotides are TGTGCCAGCAGCTCCGCTGGGGGTGGGGGGCTTGAATCACCCCTCCACTTT.

The CDR3 is CASSSSRVPYGYTF. As DNA, the CDR3 is TGTGCCAGCAGTTCCTCTAGGGTCCCCTATGGCTACACCTTC. This chain uses TRBV27 with TRBJ1-2; no clear D gene. Germline V gene lookup returns CDR1 MNHEY and CDR2 SMNVEV (reference sequence). Trimming cost V 4 bases and J 4 bases, with 13 bases left between them. The CDR3 spans 14 residues.

The chain employs TRBV10-2 and TRBJ2-1; the D gene is possibly TRBD2 (6 bases). From germline, CDR1 is WSHSY and CDR2 SAAADI. Trimming pared 7 bases from V and 2 bases from J, leaving 9 bases between. This CDR3 region has 13 residues. CDR3 sequence (DNA): TGCGCCAGCACCGGGGAGGCCTACAATGAGCAGTTCTTC. Protein sequence: CASTGEAYNEQFF.

Only one count was recorded for this clone. This chain connects TRBV12-2 to TRBJ1-1. TRBV12-2 is recorded as a pseudogene. The CDR3 runs 15 residues. This chain's CDR3 is CASRLIGVWNTEAFF. The DNA of the CDR3 is TGTGCAAGTCGCTTAATCGGGGTATGGAACACTGAAGCTTTCTTT.

The rearrangement links TRBV13 to TRBJ2-5; D perhaps matches TRBD1 (6 bases). Per germline, CDR1 PRHDT and CDR2 FYEKMQ (reference sequence). This CDR3 is built from 14 residues. V dropped 4 bases and J dropped 6 bases, with 15 bases sitting between them. CDR3 protein: CASSSDQGSQTQYF. The CDR3 DNA is TGTGCCAGCAGCTCGGACCAGGGGAGTCAGACCCAGTACTTC. Drawing the rest from reference TRBV13 and TRBJ2-5, the complete variable domain is AAGVIQSPRHLIKEKRETATLKCYPIPRHDTVYWYQQGPGQDPQFLISFYEKMQSDKGSIPDRFSAQQFSDYHSELNMSSLELGDSALYFCASSSDQGSQTQYFGPGTRLLVL.